This T cell receptor (beta chain) emerged from a study of cytomegalovirus exposure and HLA in healthy donors. The length of the CDR3 is 13 residues. V dropped 2 bases and J dropped 7 bases, with 11 bases sitting between them. In germline, CDR1 is SGHTA, CDR2 FQGNSA. Primers for the PCR totalled 60 Vbeta and 13 Jbeta. Clones were sequenced by immunoSEQ multiplex PCR, and TCRdb holds only the in-frame ones, with some missing. The table has 52,000 or so clones, about 80% seen once. The specimen was PBMCs. This chain links TRBV7-2 with TRBJ1-1; no clear D gene. This clonotype was sampled from a female donor in good health and CMV-seronegative. The CDR3 spells CASSLNRDGEAFF. CDR3 sequence (DNA): TGTGCCAGCAGCTTAAACCGCGATGGTGAAGCTTTCTTT.